The entry below gives a single T cell receptor (beta chain) sequence along with its context. What it recognizes is unknown. With 3 bases removed from V and 6 bases from J, the gap between germline ends came to 11 bases. Per germline, CDR1 MNHEY and CDR2 SMNVEV (reference sequence). The CDR3 loop spans 14 amino acids. This sample was taken from a study of cytomegalovirus exposure and HLA in healthy donors. Study results and limitations: Researchers catalogued some 160 TCR beta chains as cytomegalovirus-associated. Both high specificity and high sensitivity reportedly marked the classifier's diagnosis of cytomegalovirus status. The records held CMV serostatus as the only immune exposure information. In a later analysis, TCR beta V- and J-gene trimming was associated with a missense DCLRE1C variant.

A multiplex PCR was run with 60 Vbeta primers and 13 Jbeta primers. Generated by immunoSEQ multiplex PCR, the TCRdb table keeps only in-frame clones and is missing some. This sample has more than 25,000 clones; approximately 62% occur once, and the top ten carry 42%. Sequencing input: PBMCs. This sequence originates from a male donor in good health and CMV-seropositive. The chain couples TRBV27 to TRBJ1-4, with D possibly TRBD1 on 6 matching bases. The chain's CDR3 is CASSLGGRDEKLFF. CDR3 DNA: TGTGCCAGCAGTTTGGGGGGGCGGGATGAAAAACTGTTTTTT.